These T cell receptor beta chains were read from a single sample in a study of cytomegalovirus exposure and HLA in healthy donors. This table comes from immunoSEQ multiplex PCR, and its TCRdb copy is limited to in-frame clones, with some not included. The sample has over 100,000 clones, about 80% seen once. The sequencing sample was made of PBMCs. Receptors were obtained from a young woman in good health and CMV-seropositive. CDR3s include the opening cysteine and the closing phenylalanine or tryptophan. D genes are given only for firm matches. A clone size is listed for some rows: how often the clone was seen (once, few, many), or a class if it is expanded.

TRBV4-1	.	15	TRBJ2-3	TRBD2	CASSTGTSTSDTQYF	TGCGCCAGCAGTACCGGGACTAGCACATCAGATACGCAGTATTTT
TRBV30	.	13	TRBJ2-7	.	CAKTDSDSYEQYF	TGTGCCAAGACGGACAGCGACAGCTACGAGCAGTACTTC
TRBV29-1	few	14	TRBJ2-3	.	CSVEGLAAVDTQYF	TGCAGCGTTGAAGGTCTGGCCGCGGTAGATACGCAGTATTTT
TRBV27	.	17	TRBJ2-7	.	CASSLSGSTANSYEQYF	TGTGCCAGCAGTTTATCAGGCTCGACTGCAAATTCCTACGAGCAGTACTTC
TRBV4-2	few	16	TRBJ2-3	.	CASSLDSGVRTDTQYF	TGTGCCAGCAGCCTTGACTCGGGAGTACGCACAGATACGCAGTATTTT
TRBV6-6	few	16	TRBJ1-2	TRBD1	CASSPQRDRVNYGYTF	TGTGCCAGCAGTCCACAGAGGGACAGGGTAAACTATGGCTACACCTTC
TRBV10-3	.	16	TRBJ2-5	.	CAISESSLSGQETQYF	TGTGCCATCAGTGAGTCCTCCCTTAGCGGCCAAGAGACCCAGTACTTC
TRBV10-3	.	13	TRBJ1-1	.	CAIRDTSNTEAFF	TGTGCCATCAGGGACACCTCGAACACTGAAGCTTTCTTT
TRBV2	.	15	TRBJ2-3	TRBD1	CASSLQGASTDTQYF	TGTGCCAGCAGCCTACAGGGGGCGAGCACAGATACGCAGTATTTT
TRBV2	once	14	TRBJ2-7	.	CASSEMKDSPRSHF	TGTGCCAGCAGTGAGATGAAAGACAGCCCCAGAAGTCACTTC
TRBV30	few	11	TRBJ2-4	.	CAYTLGYIQYF	TGTGCCTACACCTTGGGCTACATTCAGTACTTC
TRBV19	.	14	TRBJ1-1	.	CASSPPVQGTEAFF	TGTGCCAGTAGTCCCCCCGTGCAGGGGACTGAAGCTTTCTTT
TRBV29-1	.	13	TRBJ1-2	TRBD1	CSVWTGVVYGYTF	TGCAGCGTCTGGACAGGGGTTGTATACGGCTACACCTTC
TRBV6-1	.	14	TRBJ2-7	.	CASSEASFAYEQYF	TGTGCCAGCAGTGAGGCTAGTTTCGCCTACGAGCAGTACTTC
TRBV6-5	.	13	TRBJ2-1	.	CASSYGGKHQQFF	TGTGCCAGCAGTTACGGGGGGAAGCATCAGCAGTTCTTC
TRBV27	few	15	TRBJ2-2	.	CASTPMQANTGELFF	TGTGCCAGCACCCCAATGCAGGCGAACACCGGGGAGCTGTTTTTT
TRBV7-9	.	12	TRBJ2-1	.	CASSSGLLVQFF	TGTGCCAGCAGCTCCGGACTGTTGGTGCAGTTCTTC
TRBV7-2	few	14	TRBJ1-1	TRBD1	CASSAGRGRTEAFF	TGTGCCAGCAGCGCAGGCAGGGGGCGGACTGAAGCTTTCTTT
TRBV7-3	.	14	TRBJ2-7	TRBD2	CASSSAGGPYEQYF	TGTGCCAGCAGCTCAGCGGGAGGGCCCTACGAGCAGTACTTC
TRBV19	.	15	TRBJ2-3	TRBD2	CASRIAGGLVDTQYF	TGTGCCAGTAGAATAGCGGGAGGGCTTGTTGATACGCAGTATTTT
TRBV6-5	.	14	TRBJ2-5	.	CASSYVRARETQYF	TGTGCCAGCAGCTACGTGAGGGCCCGGGAGACCCAGTACTTC
TRBV29-1	.	13	TRBJ1-5	.	CSVEVDSYQPQHF	TGCAGCGTTGAAGTGGACAGTTATCAGCCCCAGCATTTT
TRBV2	few	18	TRBJ2-3	TRBD2	CASSKTSGSPASTDTQYF	TGTGCCAGCAGTAAGACTAGCGGGAGTCCCGCAAGCACAGATACGCAGTATTTT
TRBV28	.	15	TRBJ2-2	.	CAPTISGSIGGELFF	TGTGCCCCGACTATATCCGGGTCCATTGGCGGGGAGCTGTTTTTT
TRBV5-6	.	16	TRBJ1-3	TRBD1	CASSPGTGGFGNTIYF	TGTGCCAGCAGCCCCGGGACAGGGGGTTTCGGAAACACCATATATTTT